One sample yielded the 18 T cell receptor beta chains listed below, sequenced in a study of Graves' ophthalmopathy and Graves' hyperthyroidism. Amplifying from RNA transcripts, the study obtained TCR beta CDR3 regions. HTBI primers served in a first-round RT-PCR, which a second-round multiplex PCR followed. TCRdb passed the multiplex PCR reads through MiXCR, listing each CDR3 protein once. The sample carries more than 300,000 distinct CDR3 sequences, roughly 15% recorded once. The sequenced material came from peripheral blood. These receptors originate from a woman in her late teens or twenties with stable Graves' hyperthyroidism.

The table lists this clonotype with many counts. CDR3: CASGHAGQVHNQPQHF. CDR3 in DNA: TGTGCCAGCGGACATGCGGGACAGGTCCACAATCAGCCCCAGCATTTT. The V gene is TRBV12-3 or TRBV12-4, the J gene TRBJ1-5; TRBD1 aligns across 8 bases. The CDR3 totals 16 residues. Trimming took 8 bases from V and 3 from J; bases not matched to a gene: 12.

This clonotype has a count of ten or more. The chain links TRBV12-3 or TRBV12-4 to TRBJ2-7; 7 bases map to TRBD2. This CDR3 contains 15 residues. The ends lost 6 bases at V and 0 bases at J; junction bases unmatched: 8. CDR3 coding DNA: TGTGCCAGCAGCATCTCTAGCGGCAGCTCCTACGAGCAGTACTTC. Translating it yields CASSISSGSSYEQYF.

A few counts support this clonotype. V is TRBV12-3 or TRBV12-4 and J is TRBJ1-1; 8 positions agree with TRBD1. This CDR3 is 17 amino acids long. The junction had 19 bases not matched to a gene; V was cut back by 5 bases and J by 8 bases. The CDR3 region is CASSQFDRGYYIGEAFF. The CDR3 bases are TGTGCCAGCAGTCAGTTCGACAGGGGTTATTATATAGGGGAAGCTTTCTTT.

This clonotype was seen ten or more times. The genes are TRBV15 and TRBJ1-6; D gene ambiguous. Per germline, CDR1 LNHNV and CDR2 YYDKDF (reference sequence). V gave up 0 bases and J gave up 7 bases, with 10 bases separating them. The CDR3 spans 15 residues. CDR3: CATSRDERRNSPLHF. The CDR3 nucleotides read TGTGCCACCAGCAGAGATGAACGCCGGAATTCACCCCTCCACTTT. Supplemented by reference TRBV15 and TRBJ1-6, the full variable domain reads DAMVIQNPRYQVTQFGKPVTLSCSQTLNHNVMYWYQQKSSQAPKLLFHYYDKDFNNEADTPDNFQSRRPNTSFCFLDIRSPGLGDTAMYLCATSRDERRNSPLHFGNGTRLTVT.

This clonotype was seen ten or more times. The V call is TRBV18, the J call TRBJ2-7; D is undetermined. Deletions cut 2 bases from V and 0 bases from J, with 8 bases between. The CDR3 is made up of 14 amino acids. The germline V gene encodes CDR1 KGHSH and CDR2 LQKENI. This CDR3 reads CASSPGRTSYEQYF. The CDR3 DNA sequence: TGTGCCAGCTCACCAGGCAGGACCTCCTACGAGCAGTACTTC.

The chain links TRBV6-1 to TRBJ2-2; D unresolved. This CDR3 has 14 residues. CDR1 MNHNS and CDR2 SASEGT come from the germline V gene. V lost 1 base and J lost 6, with 9 bases in between. As DNA, the CDR3 is TGTGCCAGCAGTGAAGACGCCGAGGCCGGGGAGCTGTTTTTT. This translates into CASSEDAEAGELFF.

There are many counts of this clonotype. The chain is built from TRBV6-1 and TRBJ2-5; either TRBD1 or TRBD2 may fit D (5 bases each). The CDR3 has 14 amino acids. Germline-derived CDR1 and CDR2 are MNHNS and SASEGT. Trimming took off 2 bases at V and 7 bases at J, with 14 bases between the two ends. CDR3 sequence reads: CASSESWGPGTQYF. In DNA, the CDR3 is TGTGCCAGCAGTGAAAGTTGGGGACCAGGGACCCAGTACTTC.

This clonotype was counted at least ten times. The chain links TRBV20-1 to TRBJ2-7; D is possibly TRBD2 (7 bases). Trimming removed 6 bases at V and 0 bases at J, with 18 bases between. CDR1 is DFQATT and CDR2 is SNEGSKA in the germline V gene (reference sequence). The CDR3 covers 15 residues. The CDR3 region is CSAPPAGADSYEQYF. The DNA for the CDR3 is TGCAGTGCGCCGCCGGCGGGGGCTGACTCCTACGAGCAGTACTTC.

The J gene is TRBJ1-4, the V gene TRBV7-8; 10 nucleotides align to TRBD1. CDR3 length: 17 amino acids. Germline V gene data show CDR1 as SGHVS and CDR2 as FQNEAQ. Trimming at V came to 6 bases and at J to 8 bases, leaving 15 bases not matched to a gene. CDR3 nucleotide sequence: TGTGCCAGCAGACTAAATCCATTGGGGACAGGGGTGGAAAAACTGTTTTTT. Protein product: CASRLNPLGTGVEKLFF.

V usage is TRBV6-1 and J usage is TRBJ2-7, with TRBD2 matching over 10 bases. V trimming: 4 bases; J trimming: 0 bases; junction bases outside the gene matches: 3. From germline, CDR1 is MNHNS and CDR2 SASEGT. The CDR3 length is 15 residues. CDR3 amino acids: CASSVSGGFSYEQYF. Written as DNA, the CDR3 is TGTGCCAGCAGTGTTAGCGGGGGGTTCTCCTACGAGCAGTACTTC.

Points on this clonotype: Given a much more abundant clone one base away, this may be a read error. The chain uses TRBV5-8 and TRBJ2-7; the D gene could be TRBD1 or TRBD2 (5 bases each). CDR1 and CDR2 (germline): SGHTS, YDEGEE. The CDR3 has 15 residues. DNA of the CDR3: TGTGCCAGCAGCCCGTGGATGAGAGGGGCCTACGAGCATTACTTC. Translated, it gives CASSPWMRGAYEHYF.

Only a few counts were recorded for this clonotype. This chain uses TRBV7-8 with TRBJ2-1, with D perhaps matching TRBD2 (6 bases). V lost 4 bases to trimming and J lost 8 bases, with 18 bases between them. The V gene's germline CDR1 is SGHVS and CDR2 FQNEAQ. This CDR3 contains 15 residues. CDR3 sequence reads: CASSSGGWLGDEQFF. As DNA, the CDR3 is TGTGCCAGCAGCTCCGGAGGGTGGTTGGGGGATGAGCAGTTCTTC. Full variable domain (rest looked up from reference TRBV7-8 and TRBJ2-1): GAGVSQSPRYKVAKRGQDVALRCDPISGHVSLFWYQQALGQGPEFLTYFQNEAQLDKSGLPSDRFFAERPEGSVSTLKIQRTQQEDSAVYLCASSSGGWLGDEQFFGPGTRLTVL.

The chain uses TRBV27 and TRBJ2-6, with a tentative D call TRBD1 (5 bases). The CDR3 extends over 17 amino acids. Germline V lookup: CDR1 MNHEY, CDR2 SMNVEV (reference sequence). Between the trimmed V and J ends, which lost 5 bases and 0 bases, there was a span of 14 bases. CDR3 nucleotides: TGTGCCAGCAGTAGGGGCTTTCCCAGCTCTGGGGCCAACGTCCTGACTTTC. Translation: CASSRGFPSSGANVLTF.

This clonotype was seen a few times. The V call is TRBV6-1, the J call TRBJ1-2; the match to TRBD1 covers 8 bases. Germline CDR1 reads MNHNS; CDR2 reads SASEGT. With V trimmed by 6 bases and J by 5 bases, 5 bases remained unmatched. The CDR3 runs to 13 residues. The CDR3: CASRMDREYGYTF. The CDR3 bases are TGTGCCAGCAGGATGGACAGGGAATATGGCTACACCTTC.

This clonotype was seen many times. The chain employs TRBV7-9 and TRBJ1-2; the D gene is possibly TRBD1 (5 bases). V gave up 5 bases and J gave up 7 bases, with 14 bases separating them. From germline, CDR1 is SEHNR and CDR2 FQNEAQ (reference sequence). This CDR3 is 13 amino acids long. CDR3 in amino acids: CASSIDTGGGYTF. The CDR3 nucleotides are TGTGCCAGCAGCATCGACACAGGTGGTGGCTACACCTTC.

This clonotype has a count of ten or more. The J gene is TRBJ1-2, the V gene TRBV6-1; perhaps TRBD1 as D (6 bases). The CDR3 is made up of 14 amino acids. Trimming stripped 4 bases from V and 3 bases from J, with 12 bases between. Germline V gene sequence: CDR1 MNHNS, CDR2 SASEGT. CDR3: CASSGEDSHYGYTF. In DNA, the CDR3 is TGTGCCAGCAGTGGAGAGGACAGCCACTATGGCTACACCTTC.

This clonotype was counted between two and nine times. The chain recombines TRBV2 with TRBJ2-7, with 8 bases that match TRBD2. In germline, CDR1 is SNHLY, CDR2 FYNNEI. This CDR3 contains 14 residues. V lost 8 bases, J lost 2 bases, and 8 bases stayed unmatched. The CDR3 DNA is TGTGCCAGCGTACCTGGACTAGCTCCCTACGAGCAGTACTTC. Amino acid sequence: CASVPGLAPYEQYF.

This clonotype was observed many times. This sequence joins TRBV5-1 and TRBJ1-5; no reliable D call. V was pared by 5 bases and J by 3 bases, with 18 bases between. The V gene's germline CDR1 is SGHRS and CDR2 YFSETQ. The CDR3 spans 16 residues. CDR3 residues: CASRTGPSAYNQPQHF. CDR3 DNA: TGCGCCAGCAGAACCGGGCCCTCCGCTTACAATCAGCCCCAGCATTTT.